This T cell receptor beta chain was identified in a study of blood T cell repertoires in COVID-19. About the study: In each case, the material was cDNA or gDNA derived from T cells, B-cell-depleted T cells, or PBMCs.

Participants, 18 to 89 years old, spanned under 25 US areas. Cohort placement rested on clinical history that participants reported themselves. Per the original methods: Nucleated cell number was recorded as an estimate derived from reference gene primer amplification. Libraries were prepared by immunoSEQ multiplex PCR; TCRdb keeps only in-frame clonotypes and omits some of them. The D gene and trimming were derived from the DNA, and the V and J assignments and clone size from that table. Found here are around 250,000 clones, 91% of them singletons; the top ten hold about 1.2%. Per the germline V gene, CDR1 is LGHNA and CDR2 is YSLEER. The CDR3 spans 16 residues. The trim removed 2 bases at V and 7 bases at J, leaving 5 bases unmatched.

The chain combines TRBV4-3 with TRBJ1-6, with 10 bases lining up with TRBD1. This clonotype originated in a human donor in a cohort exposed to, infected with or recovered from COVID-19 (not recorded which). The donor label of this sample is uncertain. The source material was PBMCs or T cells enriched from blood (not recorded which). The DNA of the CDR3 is TGCGCCAGCAGCCAAAATCCGGGACAGGGGAATTCACCCCTCCACTTT. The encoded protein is CASSQNPGQGNSPLHF.